Sequencing of this T cell receptor beta chain was carried out in a study of early T cells in non-severe SARS-CoV-2 infection (dated by TCRdb to the early 2020s). About the full investigation: Because TCR sequencing relied on bulk RNA taken from unsorted whole blood, pairing of alpha and beta chains was not possible.

Receptor libraries were prepared by 5' RACE. Sequencing took place on a NextSeq 500. In the TCR library protocol, unique molecular identifiers were attached to individual cDNA molecules to correct for PCR bias and sequencing error. TCR alpha and beta chains were both sequenced, and the abundances of alpha and beta sequences in each sample were closely correlated with each other. For the original study's pipeline: Decombinator V4 was used to annotate TCR sequences for V gene, J gene and CDR3. Expanded TCRs were defined as changing significantly between any two time points under a Poisson model with p below 0.0001. TCR abundances were normalised to the total number of TCRs sequenced per sample and expressed as counts per million. MAIT TCRs were defined by TRAV1-2 paired with TRAJ12, TRAJ20 or TRAJ33, and iNKT TCRs by TRAV10 paired with TRAJ18. VDJdb, accessed on 1 November 2021, was searched for TCRs annotated for CMV, EBV and SARS-CoV-2, and TCRs annotated for more than one antigen were excluded. Through fastp at Q25 and MiXCR, TCRdb rebuilt clones from the public reads, retaining in-frame beta chains. When rows share a CDR3 protein, they turn into one entry using the most common DNA and genes. TCRdb's processing, not the study's, gives the V and J calls here. The sample contains just over 65,000 distinct CDR3 sequences, approximately 13% of them found a single time. Jointly, the top ten make up 7.5% to 9% of the sample.

Set within a cohort of healthcare workers in London, UK, this nested case-control study involved weekly PCR testing of nasopharyngeal swabs along with blood sampling. Between 23 and 31 March 2020, the week of the UK lockdown, healthcare workers were enrolled and then followed up weekly for as long as 16 weeks. Study-wide findings and limitations: VDJdb matching was skewed toward anti-spike CD8 responses and likely underestimated virus-specific expansions, missing private and CD4 specificities.

A remark on this clonotype: The clone's antigen remains unknown. No base quality values were provided; no much bigger clone lies one nucleotide off.

CDR3 length: 14 amino acids, cysteine to phenylalanine. Only the CDR3 part of the read is kept: 42 bases, read in frame from the first base. The V end gives up 8 bases and the J end 0 bases, leaving 3 bases in the junction not matched to a gene. CDR1 and CDR2 (SNHLY, FYNNEI) derive from the germline V gene. This sequence originates from an adult who was a healthcare worker with PCR-confirmed SARS-CoV-2 infection or an uninfected control (not recorded which). Sequences were obtained from whole blood. The chain was built from TRBV2 and TRBJ2-2; 7 middle bases align to TRBD2. The CDR3 here reads CASLLAANTGELFF. The DNA sequence reads TGTGCCAGCCTCCTAGCGGCGAACACCGGGGAGCTGTTTTTT.